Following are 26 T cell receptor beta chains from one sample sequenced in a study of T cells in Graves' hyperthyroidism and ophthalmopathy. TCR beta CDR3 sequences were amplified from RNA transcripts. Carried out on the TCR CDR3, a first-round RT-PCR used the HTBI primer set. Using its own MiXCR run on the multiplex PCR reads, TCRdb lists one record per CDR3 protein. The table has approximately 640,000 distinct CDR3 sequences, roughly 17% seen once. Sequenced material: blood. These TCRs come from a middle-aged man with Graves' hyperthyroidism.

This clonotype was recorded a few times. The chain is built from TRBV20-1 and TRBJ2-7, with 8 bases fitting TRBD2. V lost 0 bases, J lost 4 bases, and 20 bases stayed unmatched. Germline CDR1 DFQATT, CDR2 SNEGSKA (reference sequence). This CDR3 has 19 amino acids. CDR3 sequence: CSARDLRLDRLAGVYEQYF. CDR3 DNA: TGCAGTGCTAGAGACTTACGTCTAGATCGTCTAGCGGGTGTTTACGAGCAGTACTTC.

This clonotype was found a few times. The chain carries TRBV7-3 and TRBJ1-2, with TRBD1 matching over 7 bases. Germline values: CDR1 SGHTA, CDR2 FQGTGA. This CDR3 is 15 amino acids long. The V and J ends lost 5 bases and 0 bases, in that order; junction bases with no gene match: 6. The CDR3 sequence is CASSPYRGSNYGYTF. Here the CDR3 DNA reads TGTGCCAGCAGCCCGTACAGGGGATCTAACTATGGCTACACCTTC.

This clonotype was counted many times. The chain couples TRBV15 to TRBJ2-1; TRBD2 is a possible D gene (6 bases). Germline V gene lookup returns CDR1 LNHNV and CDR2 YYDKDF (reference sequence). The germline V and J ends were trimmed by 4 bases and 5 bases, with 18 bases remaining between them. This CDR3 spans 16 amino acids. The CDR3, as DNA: TGTGCCACCAGCAAGGCCCGCGGGATAATGAACAATGAGCAGTTCTTC. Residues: CATSKARGIMNNEQFF.

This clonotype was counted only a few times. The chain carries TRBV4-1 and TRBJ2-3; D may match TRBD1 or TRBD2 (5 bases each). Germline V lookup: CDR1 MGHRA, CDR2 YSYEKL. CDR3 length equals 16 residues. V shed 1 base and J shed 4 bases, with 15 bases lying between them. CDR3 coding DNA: TGCGCCAGCAGCCAAGGGACACTCCTGGAGGCAGATACGCAGTATTTT. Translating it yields CASSQGTLLEADTQYF.

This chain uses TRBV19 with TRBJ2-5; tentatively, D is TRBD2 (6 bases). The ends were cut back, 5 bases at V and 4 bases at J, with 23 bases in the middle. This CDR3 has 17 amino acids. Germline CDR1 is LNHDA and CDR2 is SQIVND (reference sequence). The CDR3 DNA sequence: TGTGCCAGTAGTTCCTATACCGGGAGAAGTGGTGGAGAGACCCAGTACTTC. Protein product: CASSSYTGRSGGETQYF.

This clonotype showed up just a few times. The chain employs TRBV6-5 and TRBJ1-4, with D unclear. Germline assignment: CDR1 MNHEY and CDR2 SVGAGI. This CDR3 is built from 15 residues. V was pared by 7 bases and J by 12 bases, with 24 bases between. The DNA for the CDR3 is TGTGCCAGCACTCACCGGGTGGCCAAAACCGAAGAACTGTTTTTT. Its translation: CASTHRVAKTEELFF.

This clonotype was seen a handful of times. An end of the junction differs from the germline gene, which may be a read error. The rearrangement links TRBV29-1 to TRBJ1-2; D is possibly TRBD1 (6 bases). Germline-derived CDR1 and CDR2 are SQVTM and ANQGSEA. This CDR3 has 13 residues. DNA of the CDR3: TGCAGCGTTGAAGATCAGGACAGCCATGGCTACGCCTTC. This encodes CSVEDQDSHGYAF.

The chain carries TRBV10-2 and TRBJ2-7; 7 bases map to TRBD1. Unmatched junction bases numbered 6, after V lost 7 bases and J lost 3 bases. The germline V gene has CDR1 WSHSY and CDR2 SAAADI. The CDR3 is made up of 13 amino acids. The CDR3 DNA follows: TGCGCCAGCACTGGGACAGTTAACTACGAGCAGTACTTC. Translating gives CASTGTVNYEQYF.

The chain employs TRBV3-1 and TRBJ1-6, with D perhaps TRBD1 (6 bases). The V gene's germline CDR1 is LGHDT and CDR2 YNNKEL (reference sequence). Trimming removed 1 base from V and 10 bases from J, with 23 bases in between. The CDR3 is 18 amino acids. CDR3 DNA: TGTGCCAGCAGCCAAGCCGGGGGGGGGGCGAGTTGGATCTCACCCCTCCACTTT. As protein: CASSQAGGGASWISPLHF.

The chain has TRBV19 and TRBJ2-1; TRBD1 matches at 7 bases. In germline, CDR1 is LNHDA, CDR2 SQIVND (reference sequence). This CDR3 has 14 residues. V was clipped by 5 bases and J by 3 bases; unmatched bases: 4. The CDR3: CASSEQGNYNEQFF. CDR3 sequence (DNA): TGTGCCAGTAGTGAACAGGGGAACTACAATGAGCAGTTCTTC.

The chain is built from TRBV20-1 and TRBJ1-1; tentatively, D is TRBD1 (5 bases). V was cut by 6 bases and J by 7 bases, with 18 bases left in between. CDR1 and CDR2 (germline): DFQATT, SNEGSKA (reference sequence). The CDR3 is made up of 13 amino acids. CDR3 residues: CSARNRQGNEAFF. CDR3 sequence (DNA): TGCAGTGCCCGGAATAGGCAGGGAAATGAAGCTTTCTTT.

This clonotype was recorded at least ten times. The CDR3 DNA sequence: TGTGCCAGCAGTTTTAGTTTTTCCGAGCAGTACTTC. Residues: CASSFSFSEQYF. The chain uses TRBV28 and TRBJ2-7; D remains unclear. Trimming shortened V by 3 bases and J by 6 bases, and 9 bases separated the two germline ends. This CDR3 is 12 amino acids long. Germline assignment: CDR1 MDHEN and CDR2 SYDVKM.

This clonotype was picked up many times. The CDR3 reads CASSQVSSSTDTQYF. CDR3 nucleotide sequence: TGTGCCAGCAGCCAAGTTTCCAGCAGCACAGATACGCAGTATTTT. The V and J genes are TRBV14 and TRBJ2-3, with D hard to call. CDR1 SGHDN and CDR2 FVKESK come from the germline V gene. The CDR3 spans 15 residues. Trimming pared 1 base from V and 0 bases from J, leaving 8 bases between.

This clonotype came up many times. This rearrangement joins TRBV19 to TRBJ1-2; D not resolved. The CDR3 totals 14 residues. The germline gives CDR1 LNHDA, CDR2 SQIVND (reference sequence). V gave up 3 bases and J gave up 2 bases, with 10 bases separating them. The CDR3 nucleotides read TGTGCCAGTAGTATCATTCCCGCAAACTATGGCTACACCTTC. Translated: CASSIIPANYGYTF.

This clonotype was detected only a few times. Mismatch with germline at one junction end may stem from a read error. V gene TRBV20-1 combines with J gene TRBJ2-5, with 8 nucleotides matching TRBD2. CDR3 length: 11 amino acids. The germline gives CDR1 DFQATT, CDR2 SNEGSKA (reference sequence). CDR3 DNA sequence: TGCAGTGCTAGTCCAGGCGGGAGGCTTAACTTC. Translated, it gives CSASPGGRLNF.

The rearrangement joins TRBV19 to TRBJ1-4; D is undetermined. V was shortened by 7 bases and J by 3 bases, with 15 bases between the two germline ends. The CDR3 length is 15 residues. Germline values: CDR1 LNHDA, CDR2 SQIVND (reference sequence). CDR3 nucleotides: TGTGCCAGTAAGACGCCGGGGTTGCCTAATGAAAAACTGTTTTTT. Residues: CASKTPGLPNEKLFF.

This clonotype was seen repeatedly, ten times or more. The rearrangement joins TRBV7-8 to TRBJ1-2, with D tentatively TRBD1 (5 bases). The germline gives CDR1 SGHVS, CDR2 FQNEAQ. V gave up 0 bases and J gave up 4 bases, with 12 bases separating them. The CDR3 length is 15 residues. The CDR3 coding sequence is TGTGCCAGCAGCTTAGCTATAGGGGCGGCCTATGGCTACACCTTC. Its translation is CASSLAIGAAYGYTF.

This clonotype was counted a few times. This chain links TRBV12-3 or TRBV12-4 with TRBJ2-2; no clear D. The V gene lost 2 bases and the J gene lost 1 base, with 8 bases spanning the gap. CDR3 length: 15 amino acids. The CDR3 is CASSLITGNTGELFF. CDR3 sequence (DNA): TGTGCCAGCAGTTTAATTACGGGGAACACCGGGGAGCTGTTTTTT.

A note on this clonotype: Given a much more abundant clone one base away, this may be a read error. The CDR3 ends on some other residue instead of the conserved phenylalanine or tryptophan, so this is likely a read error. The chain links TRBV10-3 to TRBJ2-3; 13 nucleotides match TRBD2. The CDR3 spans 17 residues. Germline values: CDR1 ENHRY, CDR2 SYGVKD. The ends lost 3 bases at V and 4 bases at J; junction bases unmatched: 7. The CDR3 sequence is CAISDGLAGESADTQYV. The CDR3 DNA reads TGTGCCATCAGTGATGGACTAGCGGGAGAAAGCGCAGATACGCAGTATGTT.

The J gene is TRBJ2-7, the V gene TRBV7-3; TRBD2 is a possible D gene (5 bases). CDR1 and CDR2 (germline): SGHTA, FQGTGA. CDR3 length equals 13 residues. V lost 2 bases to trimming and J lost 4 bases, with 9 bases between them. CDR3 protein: CASSLDEGYEQYF. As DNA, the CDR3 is TGTGCCAGCAGCTTAGATGAGGGTTACGAGCAGTACTTC.

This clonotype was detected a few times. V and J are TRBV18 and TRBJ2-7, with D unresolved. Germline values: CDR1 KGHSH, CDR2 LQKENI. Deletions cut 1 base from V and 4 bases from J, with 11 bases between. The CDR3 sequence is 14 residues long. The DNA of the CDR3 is TGTGCCAGCTCACCACAGGGATACGTATACGAGCAGTACTTC. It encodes CASSPQGYVYEQYF.

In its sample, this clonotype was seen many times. CDR3 coding DNA: TGTGCCAGCAGCCTGACTGGGACCGATGCAGCTTTCTTT. Translated: CASSLTGTDAAFF. The rearrangement links TRBV28 to TRBJ1-1; the D gene is possibly TRBD1 (5 bases). The CDR3 length is 13 residues. V lost 6 bases and J lost 10, with 18 bases in between. Germline V gives CDR1 MDHEN, CDR2 SYDVKM.

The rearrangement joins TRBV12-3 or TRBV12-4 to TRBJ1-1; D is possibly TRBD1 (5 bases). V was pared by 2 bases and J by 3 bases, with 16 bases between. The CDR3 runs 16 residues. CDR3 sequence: CASSLWAPTGDTEAFF. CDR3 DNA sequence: TGTGCCAGCAGTTTATGGGCCCCCACAGGTGACACTGAAGCTTTCTTT.

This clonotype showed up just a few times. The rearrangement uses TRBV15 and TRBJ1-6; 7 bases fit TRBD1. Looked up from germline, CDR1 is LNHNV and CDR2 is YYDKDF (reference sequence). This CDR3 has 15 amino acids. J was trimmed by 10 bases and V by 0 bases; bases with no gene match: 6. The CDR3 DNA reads TGTGCCACCAGCAGAGATGTCAGGGGGGGATCACCCCTCCACTTT. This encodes CATSRDVRGGSPLHF.

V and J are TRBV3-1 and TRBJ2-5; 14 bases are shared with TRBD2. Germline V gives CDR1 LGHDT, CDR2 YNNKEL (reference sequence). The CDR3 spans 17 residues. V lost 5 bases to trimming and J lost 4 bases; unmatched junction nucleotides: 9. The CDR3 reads CASSGPGLAGDRETQYF. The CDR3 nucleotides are TGTGCCAGCAGCGGACCGGGACTAGCGGGAGATCGAGAGACCCAGTACTTC.

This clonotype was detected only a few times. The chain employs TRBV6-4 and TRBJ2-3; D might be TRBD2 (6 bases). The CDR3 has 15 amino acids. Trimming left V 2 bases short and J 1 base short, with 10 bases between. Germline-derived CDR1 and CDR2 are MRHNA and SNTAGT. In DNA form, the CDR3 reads TGTGCCAGCAGTGACGCTAGCGAGGGCACAGATACGCAGTATTTT. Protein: CASSDASEGTDTQYF.